One T cell receptor beta chain is described in this entry. Its cognate antigen is unknown. The sample comes from a study of T cell responses to AZD1222 COVID-19 vaccine. Whole-study findings and limits: Seropositive status at baseline applied to only a handful of AZD1222 recipients. Reportedly, close to half of spike-specific TCRs are directed against unmutated variant regions. Rises in breadth and depth of Spike-specific TCRs came after two AZD1222 doses.

CDR1 and CDR2 (germline): LGHDT, YNNKEL (reference sequence). The CDR3 is 11 amino acids. V was pared by 1 base and J by 9 bases, with 6 bases between. The method was immunoSEQ multiplex PCR; TCRdb's version includes in-frame clones alone and lacks a portion of them. The sample includes more than 150,000 clones, approximately 90% of them seen just once. The receptor was isolated from an adult in good health. The chain is built from TRBV3-1 (or the pseudogene TRBV3-2) and TRBJ2-5, with D tentatively TRBD1 (6 bases). The sample consisted of peripheral blood, taken on day 0 of AZD1222 vaccination. The CDR3 nucleotides are TGTGCCAGCAGCCAAGCAGGGGCCCAGTACTTC. This gives the protein CASSQAGAQYF.